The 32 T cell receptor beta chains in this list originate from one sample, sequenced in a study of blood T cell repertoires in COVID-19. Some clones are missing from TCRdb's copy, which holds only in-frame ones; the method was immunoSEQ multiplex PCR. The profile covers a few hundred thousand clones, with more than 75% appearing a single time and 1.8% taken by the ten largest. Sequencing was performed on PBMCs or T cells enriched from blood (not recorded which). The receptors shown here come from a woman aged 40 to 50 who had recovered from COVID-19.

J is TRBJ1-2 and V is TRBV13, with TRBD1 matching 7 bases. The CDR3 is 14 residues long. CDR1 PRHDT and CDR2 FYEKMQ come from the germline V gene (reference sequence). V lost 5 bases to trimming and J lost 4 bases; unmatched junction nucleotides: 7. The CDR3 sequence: CASSLSGQIYGYTF. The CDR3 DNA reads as TGTGCCAGCAGCCTCTCGGGACAGATCTATGGCTACACCTTC.

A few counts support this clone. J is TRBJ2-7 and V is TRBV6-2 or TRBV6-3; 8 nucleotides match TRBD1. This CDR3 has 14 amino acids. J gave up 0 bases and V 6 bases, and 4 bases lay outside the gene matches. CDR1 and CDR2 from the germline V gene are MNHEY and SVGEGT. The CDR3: CASSRQGSSYEQYF. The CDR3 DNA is TGTGCCAGCAGCAGACAGGGGAGCTCCTACGAGCAGTACTTC.

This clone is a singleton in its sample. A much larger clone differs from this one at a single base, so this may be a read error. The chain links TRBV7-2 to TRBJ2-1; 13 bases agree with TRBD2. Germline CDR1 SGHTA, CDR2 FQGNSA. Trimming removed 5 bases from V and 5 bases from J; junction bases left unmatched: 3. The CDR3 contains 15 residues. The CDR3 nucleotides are TGTGCCAGCAGCCAGGGACTAGCGGGGAACAATGAGCAGTTCTTC. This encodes CASSQGLAGNNEQFF.

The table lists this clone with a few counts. The CDR3 loop reads CASSPGQGVAFF. The CDR3, as DNA: TGTGCCAGCAGCCCCGGACAGGGTGTAGCTTTCTTT. J is TRBJ1-1 and V is TRBV11-3, with 8 bases lining up with TRBD1. With 5 bases clipped from V and 10 bases from J, the junction kept 6 bases outside the gene matches. This CDR3 comprises 12 residues. Germline CDR1 and CDR2: SGHNT and YENEEA. Full variable domain (remainder filled in from reference TRBV11-3 and TRBJ1-1): EAGVVQSPRYKIIEKKQPVAFWCNPISGHNTLYWYLQNLGQGPELLIRYENEEAVDDSQLPKDRFSAERLKGVDSTLKIQPAELGDSAVYLCASSPGQGVAFFGQGTRLTVV.

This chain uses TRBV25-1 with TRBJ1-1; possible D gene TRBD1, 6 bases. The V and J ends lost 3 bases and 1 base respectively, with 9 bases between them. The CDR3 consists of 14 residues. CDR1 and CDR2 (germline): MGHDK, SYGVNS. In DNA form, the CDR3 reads TGTGCCAGCAGTGACGCAGGGGAGAACACTGAAGCTTTCTTT. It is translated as CASSDAGENTEAFF. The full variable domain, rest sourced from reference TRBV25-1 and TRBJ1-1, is EADIYQTPRYLVIGTGKKITLECSQTMGHDKMYWYQQDPGMELHLIHYSYGVNSTEKGDLSSESTVSRIRTEHFPLTLESARPSHTSQYLCASSDAGENTEAFFGQGTRLTVV.

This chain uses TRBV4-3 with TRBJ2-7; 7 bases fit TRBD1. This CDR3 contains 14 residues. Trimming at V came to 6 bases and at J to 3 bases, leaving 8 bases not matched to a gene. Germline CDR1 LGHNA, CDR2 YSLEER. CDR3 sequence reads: CASSLGRGSYEQYF. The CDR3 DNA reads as TGCGCCAGCAGTCTCGGCAGGGGGAGCTACGAGCAGTACTTC.

The CDR3 loop is CASSLDGGLAASGANVLTF. The CDR3 DNA is TGTGCCAGCAGCTTAGACGGGGGACTAGCGGCCTCTGGGGCCAACGTCCTGACTTTC. The genes are TRBV11-2 and TRBJ2-6; TRBD2 aligns across 11 bases. Germline V gene data show CDR1 as SGHAT and CDR2 as FQNNGV. The CDR3 is 19 residues long. J was trimmed by 0 bases and V by 0 bases; bases with no gene match: 4.

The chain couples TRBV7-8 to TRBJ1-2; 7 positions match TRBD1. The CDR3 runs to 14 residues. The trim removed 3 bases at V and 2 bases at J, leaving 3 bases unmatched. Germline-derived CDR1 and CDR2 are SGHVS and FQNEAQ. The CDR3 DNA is TGTGCCAGCAGCTTGACACAGGGGAACTATGGCTACACCTTC. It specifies CASSLTQGNYGYTF.

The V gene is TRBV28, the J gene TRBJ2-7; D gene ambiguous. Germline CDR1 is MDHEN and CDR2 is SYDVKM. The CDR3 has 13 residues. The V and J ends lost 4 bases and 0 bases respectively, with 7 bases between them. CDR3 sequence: CASSSTYSYEQYF. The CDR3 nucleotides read TGTGCCAGCAGTTCGACATACTCCTACGAGCAGTACTTC.

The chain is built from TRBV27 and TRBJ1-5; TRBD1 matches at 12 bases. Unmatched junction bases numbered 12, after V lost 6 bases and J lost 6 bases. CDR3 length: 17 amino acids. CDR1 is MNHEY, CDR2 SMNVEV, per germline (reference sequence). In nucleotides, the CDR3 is TGTGCCAGCAGCTTTGGGGGGGACAGGGGGCGCGGTCAGCCCCAGCATTTT. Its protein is CASSFGGDRGRGQPQHF.

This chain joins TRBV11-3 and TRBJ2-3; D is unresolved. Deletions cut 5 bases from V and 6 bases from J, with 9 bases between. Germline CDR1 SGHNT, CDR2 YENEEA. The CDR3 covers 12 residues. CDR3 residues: CASSARRDTQYF. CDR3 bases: TGTGCCAGCAGCGCACGTCGGGATACGCAGTATTTT.

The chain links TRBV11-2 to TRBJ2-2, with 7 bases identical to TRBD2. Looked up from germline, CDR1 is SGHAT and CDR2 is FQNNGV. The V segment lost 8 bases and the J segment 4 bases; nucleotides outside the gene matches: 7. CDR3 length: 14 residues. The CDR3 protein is CASANGGSTGELFF. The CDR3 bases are TGTGCCAGCGCGAACGGGGGGAGCACCGGGGAGCTGTTTTTT.

CDR3 coding DNA: TGCGCCAGCAGCCAAGAGCACAGGGAAATAGATACGCAGTATTTT. Translation: CASSQEHREIDTQYF. The V gene is TRBV4-3, the J gene TRBJ2-3, with D tentatively TRBD1 (6 bases). Per the germline V gene, CDR1 is LGHNA and CDR2 is YSLEER. V was pared by 0 bases and J by 5 bases, with 12 bases between. The length of the CDR3 is 15 residues.

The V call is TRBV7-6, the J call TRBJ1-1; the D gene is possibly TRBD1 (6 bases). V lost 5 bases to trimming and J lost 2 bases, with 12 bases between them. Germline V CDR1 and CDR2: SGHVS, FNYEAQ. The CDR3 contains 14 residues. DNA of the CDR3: TGTGCCAGCAGCATCAGGGGCGCCAACACTGAAGCTTTCTTT. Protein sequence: CASSIRGANTEAFF.

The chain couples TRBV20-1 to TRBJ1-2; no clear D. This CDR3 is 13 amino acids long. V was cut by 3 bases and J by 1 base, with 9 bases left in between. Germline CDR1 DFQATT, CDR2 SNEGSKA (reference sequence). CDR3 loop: CSASPQFNYGYTF. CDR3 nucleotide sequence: TGCAGTGCTAGTCCGCAGTTTAACTATGGCTACACCTTC.

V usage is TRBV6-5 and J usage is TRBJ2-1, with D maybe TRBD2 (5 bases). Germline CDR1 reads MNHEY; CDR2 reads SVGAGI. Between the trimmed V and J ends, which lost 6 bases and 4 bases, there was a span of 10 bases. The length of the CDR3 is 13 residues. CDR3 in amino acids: CASRNGLYNEQFF. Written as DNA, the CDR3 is TGTGCCAGCAGGAACGGACTGTACAATGAGCAGTTCTTC.

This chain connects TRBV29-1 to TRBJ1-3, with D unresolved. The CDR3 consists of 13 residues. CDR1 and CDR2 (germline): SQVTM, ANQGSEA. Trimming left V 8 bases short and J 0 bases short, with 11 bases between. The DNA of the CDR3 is TGCAGCATCTCCGGGATCTCTGGAAACACCATATATTTT. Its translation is CSISGISGNTIYF.

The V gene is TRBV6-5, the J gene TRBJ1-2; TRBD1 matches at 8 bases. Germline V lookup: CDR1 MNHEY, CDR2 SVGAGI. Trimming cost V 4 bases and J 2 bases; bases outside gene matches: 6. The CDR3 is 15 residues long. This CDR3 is CASSSGQVGNYGYTF. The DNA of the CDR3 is TGTGCCAGCAGTTCGGGACAGGTCGGAAACTATGGCTACACCTTC.

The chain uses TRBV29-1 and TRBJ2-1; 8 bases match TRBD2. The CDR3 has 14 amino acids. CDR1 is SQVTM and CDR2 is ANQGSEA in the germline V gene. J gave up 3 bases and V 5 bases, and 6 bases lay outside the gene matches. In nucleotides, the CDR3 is TGCAGCGTTAACCCGGGACTAGACTACAATGAGCAGTTCTTC. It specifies CSVNPGLDYNEQFF.

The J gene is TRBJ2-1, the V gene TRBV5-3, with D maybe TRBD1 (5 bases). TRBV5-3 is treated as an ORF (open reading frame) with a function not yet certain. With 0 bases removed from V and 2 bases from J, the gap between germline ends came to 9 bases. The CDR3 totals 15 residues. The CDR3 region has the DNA TGTGCCAGAAGCTTGGTCCTAGGGGCCTACAATGAGCAGTTCTTC. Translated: CARSLVLGAYNEQFF.

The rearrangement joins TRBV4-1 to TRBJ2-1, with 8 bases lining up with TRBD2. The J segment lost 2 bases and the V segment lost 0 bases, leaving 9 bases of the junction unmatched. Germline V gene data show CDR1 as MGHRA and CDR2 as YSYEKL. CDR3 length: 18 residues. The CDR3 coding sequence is TGCGCCAGCAGCCAAGAACGCGGGGGGCGAAGGACCTACAATGAGCAGTTCTTC. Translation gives CASSQERGGRRTYNEQFF.

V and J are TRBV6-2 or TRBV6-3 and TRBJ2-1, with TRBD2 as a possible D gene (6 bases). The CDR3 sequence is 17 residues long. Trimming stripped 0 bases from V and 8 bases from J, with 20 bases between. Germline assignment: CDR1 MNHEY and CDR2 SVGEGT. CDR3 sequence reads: CASSYSGRGGMAYEQFF. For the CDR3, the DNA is TGTGCCAGCAGTTACTCGGGTCGGGGCGGGATGGCATATGAGCAGTTCTTC.

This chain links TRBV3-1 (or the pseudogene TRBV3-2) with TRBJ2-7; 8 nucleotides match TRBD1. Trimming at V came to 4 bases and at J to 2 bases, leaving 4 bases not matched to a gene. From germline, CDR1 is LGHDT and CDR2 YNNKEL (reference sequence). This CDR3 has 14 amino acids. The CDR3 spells CASSPQTGAYEQYF. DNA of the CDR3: TGTGCCAGCAGCCCCCAGACAGGGGCCTACGAGCAGTACTTC.

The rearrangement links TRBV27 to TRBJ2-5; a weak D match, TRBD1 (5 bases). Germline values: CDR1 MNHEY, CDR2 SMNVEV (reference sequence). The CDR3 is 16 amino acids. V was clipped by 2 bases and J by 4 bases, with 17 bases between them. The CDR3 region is CASSLGLGQGSETQYF. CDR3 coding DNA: TGTGCCAGCAGTTTAGGGTTGGGGCAGGGATCAGAGACCCAGTACTTC.

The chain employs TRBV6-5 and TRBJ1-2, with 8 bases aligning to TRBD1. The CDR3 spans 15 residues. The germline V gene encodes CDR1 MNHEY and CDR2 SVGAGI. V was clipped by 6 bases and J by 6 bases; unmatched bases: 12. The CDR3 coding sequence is TGTGCCAGCAGGCCCCGGGACAGGAGACAGGATGGCTACACCTTC. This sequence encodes CASRPRDRRQDGYTF.

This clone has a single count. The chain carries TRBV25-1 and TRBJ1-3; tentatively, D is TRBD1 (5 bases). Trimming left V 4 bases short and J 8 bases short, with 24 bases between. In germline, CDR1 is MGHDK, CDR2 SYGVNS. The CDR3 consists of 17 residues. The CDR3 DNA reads TGTGCCAGCAGTGGCCTTTTGGTTGGTCAGGGTGCCTACACCATATATTTT. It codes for CASSGLLVGQGAYTIYF.

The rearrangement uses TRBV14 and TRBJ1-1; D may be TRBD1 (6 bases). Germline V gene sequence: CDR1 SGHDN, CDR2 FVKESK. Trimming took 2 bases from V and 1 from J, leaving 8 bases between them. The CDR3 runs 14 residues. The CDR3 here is CASSQLQGNTEAFF. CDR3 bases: TGTGCCAGCAGCCAACTACAGGGGAACACTGAAGCTTTCTTT.

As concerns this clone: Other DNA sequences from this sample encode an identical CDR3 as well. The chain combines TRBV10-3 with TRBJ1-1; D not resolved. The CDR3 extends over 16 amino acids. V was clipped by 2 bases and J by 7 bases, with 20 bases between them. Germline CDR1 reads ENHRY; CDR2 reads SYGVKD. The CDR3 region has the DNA TGTGCCATCAGTGAGACCCCCTTGCGAGGGTCCCGTGAAGCTTTCTTT. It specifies CAISETPLRGSREAFF.

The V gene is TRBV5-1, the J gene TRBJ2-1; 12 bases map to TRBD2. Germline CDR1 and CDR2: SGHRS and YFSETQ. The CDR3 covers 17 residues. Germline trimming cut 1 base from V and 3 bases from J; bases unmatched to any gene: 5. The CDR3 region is CASSLSSTSGSYNEQFF. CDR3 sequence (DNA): TGCGCCAGCAGCTTGAGTTCGACTAGCGGGAGCTACAATGAGCAGTTCTTC. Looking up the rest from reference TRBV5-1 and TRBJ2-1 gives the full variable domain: KAGVTQTPRYLIKTRGQQVTLSCSPISGHRSVSWYQQTPGQGLQFLFEYFSETQRNKGNFPGRFSGRQFSNSRSEMNVSTLELGDSALYLCASSLSSTSGSYNEQFFGPGTRLTVL.

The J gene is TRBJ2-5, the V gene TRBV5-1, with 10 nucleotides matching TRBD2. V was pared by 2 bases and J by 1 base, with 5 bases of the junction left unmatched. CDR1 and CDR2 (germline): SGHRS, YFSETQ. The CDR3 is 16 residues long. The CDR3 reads CASSFSSGRSQETQYF. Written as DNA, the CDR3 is TGCGCCAGCAGCTTTTCTAGCGGGAGAAGCCAAGAGACCCAGTACTTC.

Here the CDR3 reads CASSDSDGGYTF. DNA of the CDR3: TGCGCCAGCAGTGATTCCGACGGGGGCTACACCTTC. J is TRBJ1-2 and V is TRBV10-1; D is unresolved. Trimming took 3 bases from V and 8 from J, leaving 10 bases between them. Germline V CDR1 and CDR2: WNHNN, SYGVQD (reference sequence). The CDR3 spans 12 residues.

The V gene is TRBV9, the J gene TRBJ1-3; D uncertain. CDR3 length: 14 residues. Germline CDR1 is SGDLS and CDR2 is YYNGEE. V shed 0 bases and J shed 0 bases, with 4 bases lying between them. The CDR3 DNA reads TGTGCCAGCAGCGTAGTCGGCTCTGGAAACACCATATATTTT. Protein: CASSVVGSGNTIYF.